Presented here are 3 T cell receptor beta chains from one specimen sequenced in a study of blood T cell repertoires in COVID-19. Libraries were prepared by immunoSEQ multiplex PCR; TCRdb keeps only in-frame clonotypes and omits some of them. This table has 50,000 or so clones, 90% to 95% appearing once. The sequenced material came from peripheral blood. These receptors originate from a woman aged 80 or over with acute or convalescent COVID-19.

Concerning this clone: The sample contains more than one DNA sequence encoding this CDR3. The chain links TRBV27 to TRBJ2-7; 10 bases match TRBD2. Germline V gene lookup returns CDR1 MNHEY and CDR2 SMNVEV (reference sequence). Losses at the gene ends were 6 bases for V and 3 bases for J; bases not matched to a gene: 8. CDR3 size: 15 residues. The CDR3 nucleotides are TGTGCCAGCAGCCCCAAAGCGGGAGGGAGCTACGAGCAGTACTTC. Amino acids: CASSPKAGGSYEQYF.

The CDR3 sequence: CASSSIPPVTSYGYTF. For the CDR3, the DNA is TGTGCCAGCAGCTCCATCCCCCCGGTTACCTCCTATGGCTACACCTTC. This chain joins TRBV7-9 and TRBJ1-2; D unclear. CDR1 SEHNR and CDR2 FQNEAQ come from the germline V gene (reference sequence). This CDR3 comprises 16 residues. V shed 4 bases and J shed 4 bases, with 19 bases lying between them.

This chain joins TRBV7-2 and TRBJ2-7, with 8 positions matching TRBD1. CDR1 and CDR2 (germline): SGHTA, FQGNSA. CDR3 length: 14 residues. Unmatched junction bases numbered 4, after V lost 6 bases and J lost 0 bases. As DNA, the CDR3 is TGTGCCAGCAGTCAGGGGGCCCGCTCCTACGAGCAGTACTTC. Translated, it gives CASSQGARSYEQYF.